This TCR beta chain stems from a study of T cells in Graves' hyperthyroidism and ophthalmopathy. TCR beta CDR3 regions were amplified from RNA transcripts. The HTBI primer set served for first-round RT-PCR of the TCR CDR3. TCRdb independently ran MiXCR on the multiplex PCR reads; one entry per CDR3 protein. The sample has just under 750,000 distinct CDR3 sequences; 35% are singletons. This clonotype has at least ten counts. The V end was cut by 2 bases, the J end by 5 bases, with 9 bases between. The length of the CDR3 is 13 residues. Germline loops: CDR1 WNHNN, CDR2 SYGVQD (reference sequence). The chain links TRBV10-1 to TRBJ1-1; no clear D gene. The sample comprised blood. This sequence was found in a woman aged 40 to 50 with Graves' hyperthyroidism. This CDR3 is CASSETLRTEAFF. The CDR3 DNA follows: TGCGCCAGCAGTGAGACCCTAAGAACTGAAGCTTTCTTT.